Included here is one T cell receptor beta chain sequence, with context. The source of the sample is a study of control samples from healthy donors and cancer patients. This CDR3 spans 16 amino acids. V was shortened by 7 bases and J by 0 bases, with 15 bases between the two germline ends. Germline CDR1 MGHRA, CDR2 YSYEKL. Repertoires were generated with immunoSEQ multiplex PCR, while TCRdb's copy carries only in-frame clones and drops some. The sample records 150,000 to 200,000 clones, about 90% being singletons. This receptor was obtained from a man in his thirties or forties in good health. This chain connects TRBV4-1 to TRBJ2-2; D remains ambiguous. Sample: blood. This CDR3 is CASKFSFTANTGELFF. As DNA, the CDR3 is TGCGCCAGCAAGTTCTCCTTTACCGCGAACACCGGGGAGCTGTTTTTT.